The present TCR beta chain was sequenced within a study of blood T cell repertoires in COVID-19. CDR1 is MDHEN and CDR2 is SYDVKM in the germline V gene. CDR3 length equals 13 residues. The ends were cut back, 6 bases at V and 4 bases at J, with 12 bases in the middle. The method was immunoSEQ multiplex PCR; TCRdb's version includes in-frame clones alone and lacks a portion of them. This repertoire shows tens of thousands of clones, about 80% found once; its top ten account for 9%. The receptor was derived from a human donor in a cohort sampled during active COVID-19. Sequences were obtained from peripheral blood. This chain links TRBV28 with TRBJ1-1; D may be TRBD1 (6 bases). CDR3 sequence reads: CASRTTGRTEAFF. CDR3 coding DNA: TGTGCCAGCAGAACTACAGGGCGCACTGAAGCTTTCTTT.